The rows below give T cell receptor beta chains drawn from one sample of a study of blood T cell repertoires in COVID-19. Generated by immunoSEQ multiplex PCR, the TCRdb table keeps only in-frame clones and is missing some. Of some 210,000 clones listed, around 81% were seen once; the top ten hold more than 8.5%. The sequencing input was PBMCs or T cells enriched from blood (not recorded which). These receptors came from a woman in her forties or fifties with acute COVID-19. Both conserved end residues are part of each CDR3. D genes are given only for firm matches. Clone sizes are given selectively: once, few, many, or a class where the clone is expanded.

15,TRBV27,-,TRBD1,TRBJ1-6,TGTGCCAGCAGAGCCGGGACAGGAGTTAATTCACCCCTCCACTTT,CASRAGTGVNSPLHF
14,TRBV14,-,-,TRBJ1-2,TGTGCCAGCAGCCAAGAATTGGGAGGCTATGGCTACACCTTC,CASSQELGGYGYTF
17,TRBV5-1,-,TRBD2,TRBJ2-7,TGCGCCAGCAGCTTAGCTAGCGGGGGGCTAAGCTCCTACGAGCAGTACTTC,CASSLASGGLSSYEQYF
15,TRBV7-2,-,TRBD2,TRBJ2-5,TGTGCCAGCAGCTTAGTCCTATTAGCGGGAGAGACCCAGTACTTC,CASSLVLLAGETQYF
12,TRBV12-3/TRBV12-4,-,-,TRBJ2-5,TGTGCCAGCAGCCAACCCCGGGAGACCCAGTACTTC,CASSQPRETQYF
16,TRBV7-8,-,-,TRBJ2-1,TGTGCCAGCAGCTTAGCGGTTGGGCTAGCGTACAATGAGCAGTTCTTC,CASSLAVGLAYNEQFF
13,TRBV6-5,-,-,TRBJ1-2,TGTGCCAGCAGTTATGGCACAAGCTATGGCTACACCTTC,CASSYGTSYGYTF
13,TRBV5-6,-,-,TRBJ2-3,TGTGCCAGCAGCTCGCAGGACTGGGGATCGTGGTATTTT,CASSSQDWGSWYF
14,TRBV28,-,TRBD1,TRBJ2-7,TGTGCCAGCAGTACCGCCACAGGGGAAAACGAGCAGTACTTC,CASSTATGENEQYF
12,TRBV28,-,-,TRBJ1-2,TGTGCCAGCAGTTCCTATAACTATGGCTACACCTTC,CASSSYNYGYTF
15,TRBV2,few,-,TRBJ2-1,TGTGCCAGCAGCAGGGACTTGAGCTCCTACAATGAGCAGTTCTTC,CASSRDLSSYNEQFF
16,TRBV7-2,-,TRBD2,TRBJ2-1,TGTGCCAGCAGCTCCTCACTAGCGGAGGGCTACAATGAGCAGTTCTTC,CASSSSLAEGYNEQFF
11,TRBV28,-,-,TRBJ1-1,TGTGCCAGCAGTGGACAGCCTGAAGCTTTCTTT,CASSGQPEAFF
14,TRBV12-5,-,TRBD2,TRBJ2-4,TGTGCTAGTGGTAGCGGGGGGGACAAAAACATTCAGTACTTC,CASGSGGDKNIQYF
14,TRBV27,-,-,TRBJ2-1,TGTGCCAGCAGTGGGGCGGGACCCTACAGAGAGCAGTTCTTC,CASSGAGPYREQFF
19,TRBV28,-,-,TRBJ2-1,TGTGCCAGCAGTTTATTCCCAGCAGGGGCATCTTCCTCCTACAATGAGCAGTTCTTC,CASSLFPAGASSSYNEQFF
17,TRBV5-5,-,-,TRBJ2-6,TGTGCCAGCGGGCAACAGGGAGCGGTTACTGGGGCCAACGTCCTGACTTTC,CASGQQGAVTGANVLTF
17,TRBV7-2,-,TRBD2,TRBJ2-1,TGTGCCAGCAGCTTAGAGGGACTAGCGGGAGTTCTAAATGAGCAGTTCTTC,CASSLEGLAGVLNEQFF
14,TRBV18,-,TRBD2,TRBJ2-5,TGTGCCAGCTCTCTACTAGCGGGAGCGGAGACCCAGTACTTC,CASSLLAGAETQYF
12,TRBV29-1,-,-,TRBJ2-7,TGCAGCGTTGTACTACAGGGTAACGAGCAGTACTTC,CSVVLQGNEQYF
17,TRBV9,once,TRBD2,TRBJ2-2,TGTGCCAGCAGCGTAATAGCGGGGGGCTTCAACACCGGGGAGCTGTTTTTT,CASSVIAGGFNTGELFF